Listed below are T cell receptor beta chains from one sample, sequenced in a study of CD8 T cells in ankylosing spondylitis. In TCRdb, the 5' RACE reads were re-called with MiXCR into one record per CDR3 protein. The repertoire holds about 110,000 distinct CDR3 sequences, with less than 25% as singletons. The specimen was synovial fluid, either unsorted or a sorted T cell fraction (not recorded which). These receptor sequences come from a male donor with ankylosing spondylitis. The CDR3 runs from the conserved cysteine through the conserved F or W. The D gene is left open where the match is weak. Size values are once, few and many counts, or a class for expanded clones, and some rows have none.

TRBV5-6	NA	NA	TRBJ2-2	CASSLGPLVAGELFF	TGTGCCAGCAGCTTGGGCCCTCTTGTGGCCGGGGAGCTGTTTTTT
TRBV12-3/TRBV12-4	NA	few	TRBJ1-1	CASRLRQSAEAFF	TGTGCCAGCAGACTACGACAGAGCGCTGAAGCTTTCTTT
TRBV20-1	NA	few	TRBJ1-3	CSARGKDNSGNTIYF	TGCAGTGCTAGAGGGAAAGACAACTCTGGAAACACCATATATTTT
TRBV30	NA	few	TRBJ2-7	CAWATTGPAEQYF	TGTGCCTGGGCCACTACTGGGCCTGCCGAGCAGTACTTC
TRBV11-3	NA	NA	TRBJ2-5	CASSSPRLETQYF	TGTGCCAGCAGCTCTCCCCGTCTAGAGACCCAGTACTTC
TRBV4-2	TRBD2	NA	TRBJ2-1	CASSQDIGRLAGVSYEQFF	TGTGCCAGCAGCCAAGACATCGGGCGGCTAGCGGGAGTTAGTTATGAGCAGTTCTTC
TRBV10-3	NA	few	TRBJ2-5	CAIRGSDETQYF	TGTGCCATCAGGGGGTCCGACGAGACCCAGTACTTC
TRBV29-1	NA	NA	TRBJ2-4	CSVEQRLAKNIQYF	TGCAGCGTTGAACAGAGACTAGCCAAAAACATTCAGTACTTC
TRBV5-5	NA	many	TRBJ1-1	CASSLLQRITEAFF	TGTGCCAGCAGCTTGTTACAGAGGATTACTGAAGCTTTCTTT
TRBV29-1	NA	NA	TRBJ2-1	CSVRNPWGEQFF	TGCAGCGTTCGGAACCCTTGGGGCGAGCAGTTCTTC
TRBV5-1	NA	few	TRBJ2-5	CASSFGESRETQYF	TGCGCCAGCAGCTTTGGCGAGAGTCGAGAGACCCAGTACTTC
TRBV3-1	TRBD2	few	TRBJ2-1	CASSRLAGGIDSYNEQFF	TGTGCCAGCAGCCGACTGGCGGGAGGGATTGACTCCTACAATGAGCAGTTCTTC
TRBV7-9	NA	NA	TRBJ1-3	CASSSTYSSGNTIYF	TGTGCCAGCAGTTCAACCTATAGCTCTGGAAACACCATATATTTT
TRBV20-1	NA	many	TRBJ2-2	CSARETVFGELFF	TGCAGTGCTAGAGAAACGGTTTTCGGGGAGCTGTTTTTT
TRBV7-9	NA	NA	TRBJ1-2	CAISGSNYGYTF	TGTGCCATCTCCGGAAGTAACTATGGCTACACCTTC
TRBV7-9	NA	NA	TRBJ2-2	CASSLLSGTGELFF	TGTGCCAGCAGCTTACTCTCGGGGACCGGGGAGCTGTTTTTT
TRBV7-8	NA	NA	TRBJ1-4	CASSPRAAGTNEKLFF	TGTGCCAGCAGCCCCCGGGCCGCCGGGACTAATGAAAAACTGTTTTTT
TRBV25-1	NA	NA	TRBJ1-4	CASSALWPAGEKLFF	TGTGCCAGCAGTGCTCTATGGCCGGCGGGTGAAAAACTGTTTTTT
TRBV6-1	TRBD1	NA	TRBJ1-2	CASRSPGQGYGYTF	TGTGCCAGCAGGTCACCGGGACAGGGCTATGGCTACACCTTC
TRBV7-9	NA	many	TRBJ2-4	CASSLGGSKNIQYF	TGTGCCAGCAGCTTAGGAGGGTCCAAAAACATTCAGTACTTC
TRBV20-1	NA	NA	TRBJ2-1	CSPFGDSRAYNEQFF	TGCAGTCCCTTCGGCGACTCAAGGGCCTACAATGAGCAGTTCTTC
TRBV20-1	NA	many	TRBJ2-3	CSAPRRGALTDTQYF	TGCAGTGCTCCCCGACGGGGGGCTCTGACAGATACGCAGTATTTT
TRBV10-3	NA	NA	TRBJ2-3	CAIKGGTHTDTQYF	TGTGCCATCAAAGGGGGGACTCACACAGATACGCAGTATTTT
TRBV4-1	TRBD1	NA	TRBJ1-5	CASSQSDRGYQPQHF	TGCGCCAGCAGCCAATCTGACAGGGGTTATCAGCCCCAGCATTTT
TRBV4-1	TRBD1	NA	TRBJ1-2	CASSQGTGIYGYTF	TGCGCCAGCAGCCAAGGGACAGGGATCTATGGCTACACCTTC
TRBV10-3	NA	NA	TRBJ1-5	CAISPDAREPQHF	TGTGCCATCAGCCCGGACGCGCGGGAGCCCCAGCATTTT
TRBV4-1	NA	NA	TRBJ2-6	CASSQDEGLGANVLTF	TGCGCCAGCAGCCAAGATGAGGGGCTTGGGGCCAACGTCCTGACTTTC
TRBV12-3/TRBV12-4	TRBD2	many	TRBJ2-1	CASRPGTSGYNEQFF	TGTGCCAGCAGACCCGGGACTAGCGGTTACAATGAGCAGTTCTTC
TRBV2	NA	many	TRBJ2-7	CAGSKLQGEGSSYEQYF	TGTGCCGGAAGCAAACTACAGGGCGAGGGCAGCTCCTACGAGCAGTACTTC
TRBV15	NA	NA	TRBJ2-4	CATSRDVAQGNIQYF	TGTGCCACCAGCAGAGACGTTGCCCAGGGGAACATTCAGTACTTC
TRBV20-1	NA	many	TRBJ1-5	CSARDAASVQPQHF	TGCAGTGCTAGAGATGCAGCCTCCGTTCAGCCCCAGCATTTT
TRBV15	TRBD2	many	TRBJ2-1	CATSRDTTAGNEQFF	TGTGCCACCAGCAGAGATACGACAGCGGGGAATGAGCAGTTCTTC
TRBV12-3/TRBV12-4	TRBD1	NA	TRBJ2-1	CASSYRQGVNEQFF	TGTGCCAGCAGTTACCGACAGGGGGTAAATGAGCAGTTCTTC
TRBV6-5	NA	few	TRBJ2-2	CASSYRGGELFF	TGTGCCAGCAGTTACAGAGGAGGGGAGCTGTTTTTT
TRBV6-4	NA	NA	TRBJ1-1	CASSPGVMGNTEAFF	TGTGCCAGTTCCCCAGGGGTCATGGGGAACACTGAAGCTTTCTTT
TRBV5-6	NA	NA	TRBJ2-5	CASSLVQAKQETQYF	TGTGCCAGCAGCTTAGTGCAGGCAAAACAAGAGACCCAGTACTTC
TRBV12-3/TRBV12-4	NA	NA	TRBJ2-2	CASSLAGNTGELFF	TGTGCCAGCAGTTTAGCGGGGAACACCGGGGAGCTGTTTTTT
TRBV3-1	NA	NA	TRBJ1-4	CASSQVVPYNEKLFF	TGTGCCAGCAGCCAAGTGGTTCCATATAATGAAAAACTGTTTTTT
TRBV2	NA	NA	TRBJ1-6	CASVELSSYNSPLHF	TGTGCCAGCGTCGAACTCAGCTCCTATAATTCACCCCTCCACTTT
TRBV12-3/TRBV12-4	NA	few	TRBJ1-5	CASSRRGHNQPQHF	TGTGCCAGCAGTCGCAGGGGTCACAATCAGCCCCAGCATTTT
TRBV29-1	TRBD2	NA	TRBJ2-7	CSAKGLAGGSYEQYF	TGCAGCGCCAAGGGGCTAGCGGGAGGATCATACGAGCAGTACTTC